Detailed here is one T cell receptor beta chain. The CDR3 is 15 residues long. The V gene end was trimmed by 6 bases and the J gene end by 10 bases; junction bases not matched to a gene: 10. Germline V gives CDR1 SNHLY, CDR2 FYNNEI. Measured with immunoSEQ multiplex PCR; TCRdb has only the in-frame clones, and not every one. The table shows about 260,000 clones, with 84% occurring only once. This record comes from a study of blood T cell repertoires in COVID-19. The TCR sequence derives from a man between 60 and 75 years old with acute or convalescent COVID-19. The sample was peripheral blood. The rearrangement joins TRBV2 to TRBJ1-6; 9 bases are shared with TRBD1. CDR3 bases: TGTGCCAGCAGGCTACCCGGGACAGGGAACTCACCCCTCCACTTT. Amino acid sequence: CASRLPGTGNSPLHF.